Presented here are 28 T cell receptor beta chains from one specimen sequenced in a study of human T cells and chemical hapten exposure (dated by TCRdb to the early 2020s). According to the study, the label for this sample's time point signals: pre-sensitization, week 0. Read against the paper, the sample's treatment or condition label means: therapeutic diphenylcyclopropenone sensitization with weekly scalp DPC. Libraries were made using RACE. Sequenced using a NextSeq 500. TCRdb reprocessed the public reads (quality trimming at Q25 with fastp, clone calling with MiXCR) and kept in-frame beta chains. Rows are combined by CDR3 protein, so each entry shows the most common genes and DNA. This sample lists 300,000 to 450,000 distinct CDR3 sequences; 4.5% to 6% were detected once. The ten largest clones capture around 2.6% of the sample. The sample consisted of whole blood, taken in connection with sensitization to the hapten diphenylcyclopropenone (DPC). The receptors come from a woman aged 45-60 years with alopecia areata. Some clones in this sample may be carry-over from other donors' samples.

This chain joins TRBV5-4 and TRBJ2-1, with 7 positions matching TRBD2. Per germline, CDR1 SGHNT and CDR2 YYREEE (reference sequence). CDR3 size: 13 residues. The junction had 7 bases not matched to a gene; V was cut back by 4 bases and J by 9 bases. The DNA for the CDR3 is TGTGCCAGCAGCCCCAAGACTAGCCTTGAGCAGTTCTTC. Protein product: CASSPKTSLEQFF. The variable domain in full, completed from reference TRBV5-4 and TRBJ2-1, reads ETGVTQSPTHLIKTRGQQVTLRCSSQSGHNTVSWYQQALGQGPQFIFQYYREEENGRGNFPPRFSGLQFPNYSSELNVNALELDDSALYLCASSPKTSLEQFFGPGTRLTVL.

This clonotype showed up just once. The chain is built from TRBV3-1 and TRBJ2-2; no clear D gene. Germline V gives CDR1 LGHDT, CDR2 YNNKEL (reference sequence). Trimming took off 8 bases at V and 6 bases at J, with 19 bases between the two ends. The CDR3 has 15 residues. This chain's CDR3 is CASQPGPGHPGELFF. CDR3 nucleotides: TGTGCCAGCCAACCCGGGCCCGGGCACCCCGGGGAGCTGTTTTTT. Based on the CDR3 plus reference TRBV3-1 and TRBJ2-2, the full variable domain is DTAVSQTPKYLVTQMGNDKSIKCEQNLGHDTMYWYKQDSKKFLKIMFSYNNKELIINETVPNRFSPKSPDKAHLNLHINSLELGDSAVYFCASQPGPGHPGELFFGEGSRLTVL.

This clonotype came up a few times. The gene calls are TRBV12-3 or TRBV12-4 and TRBJ2-7, with 12 positions matching TRBD1. V shed 6 bases, J shed 6 bases, and the junction held 6 bases outside the gene matches. The CDR3 extends over 14 amino acids. The CDR3 reads CASSTGTGGFEQYF. DNA for the CDR3: TGTGCCAGCAGCACCGGGACAGGGGGCTTCGAGCAGTACTTC.

The chain has TRBV7-6 and TRBJ2-2; unclear D gene. Trimming removed 1 base at V and 0 bases at J, with 6 bases between. Germline loops: CDR1 SGHVS, CDR2 FNYEAQ. This CDR3 is 15 amino acids long. The chain's CDR3 is CASSLGAANTGELFF. CDR3 sequence (DNA): TGTGCCAGCAGCTTAGGGGCAGCGAACACCGGGGAGCTGTTTTTT.

This clonotype appeared many times. V gene TRBV4-2 combines with J gene TRBJ1-2; no reliable D call. V was clipped by 5 bases and J by 0 bases, with 16 bases between them. This CDR3 has 16 residues. Germline V lookup: CDR1 LGHNA, CDR2 YNFKEQ. CDR3 sequence reads: CASSTEAGTTNYGYTF. CDR3 sequence (DNA): TGTGCCAGCAGCACAGAGGCCGGCACAACTAACTATGGCTACACCTTC.

This clonotype was counted between two and nine times. This chain joins TRBV4-1 and TRBJ2-2; a weak D match, TRBD2 (5 bases). V was shortened by 3 bases and J by 6 bases, with 17 bases between the two germline ends. The CDR3 loop spans 16 amino acids. Per germline, CDR1 MGHRA and CDR2 YSYEKL. For the CDR3, the DNA is TGCGCCAGCAGCCACCCCCTTGAGTCGGGGTCCGGGGAGCTGTTTTTT. Its protein product is CASSHPLESGSGELFF.

V is TRBV15 and J is TRBJ1-5; 7 bases line up with TRBD1. V trimming: 1 base; J trimming: 1 base; junction bases outside the gene matches: 7. CDR1 LNHNV and CDR2 YYDKDF come from the germline V gene (reference sequence). The CDR3 loop spans 17 amino acids. CDR3 bases: TGTGCCACCAGCAGAGGGGAGGGGGCGAGGAGCAATCAGCCCCAGCATTTT. Translating gives CATSRGEGARSNQPQHF.

This clonotype was recorded a few times. This chain links TRBV29-1 with TRBJ2-7; 9 nucleotides line up with TRBD1. The CDR3 runs to 15 residues. V shed 5 bases and J 2 bases; nucleotides not matched to a gene: 10. Germline assignment: CDR1 SQVTM and CDR2 ANQGSEA. For the CDR3, the DNA is TGCAGCGTTCTTGTAACCGGGACAGGGACCTACGAGCAGTACTTC. Translating gives CSVLVTGTGTYEQYF.

This clonotype came up a few times. The DNA for the CDR3 is TGTGCCAGCAACCCACAGGGGGCGGTTTACAATGAGCAGTTCTTC. It specifies CASNPQGAVYNEQFF. The rearrangement uses TRBV27 and TRBJ2-1; the match to TRBD1 covers 9 bases. Germline CDR1 reads MNHEY; CDR2 reads SMNVEV (reference sequence). This CDR3 contains 15 residues. Trimming removed 7 bases from V and 4 bases from J; junction bases left unmatched: 8.

The chain carries TRBV12-3 or TRBV12-4 and TRBJ2-7; TRBD2 matches 8 bases. V dropped 7 bases and J dropped 4; count of bases not matched to a gene: 9. The length of the CDR3 is 14 residues. Here the CDR3 DNA reads TGTGCCAGCACCCCTACGGGAGGGTGGTACGAGCAGTACTTC. Protein: CASTPTGGWYEQYF.

The chain couples TRBV10-1 to TRBJ2-1; possible D gene TRBD2, 6 bases. The V end lost 5 bases, the J end lost 2 bases, and 19 bases lay between the germline ends. This CDR3 has 17 amino acids. Germline lookup yields CDR1 WNHNN and CDR2 SYGVQD (reference sequence). CDR3 residues: CASSSRGGRGTYNEQFF. CDR3 nucleotides: TGCGCCAGCAGTTCCCGGGGTGGTCGCGGGACCTACAATGAGCAGTTCTTC.

This clonotype was seen a handful of times. J is TRBJ2-2 and V is TRBV9; TRBD2 matches at 7 bases. Trimming at V came to 0 bases and at J to 2 bases, leaving 7 bases not matched to a gene. Germline V lookup: CDR1 SGDLS, CDR2 YYNGEE. The CDR3 totals 17 residues. DNA of the CDR3: TGTGCCAGCAGCGTAGCTACAAGCGGGGCTAACACCGGGGAGCTGTTTTTT. Protein sequence: CASSVATSGANTGELFF. Drawing the rest from reference TRBV9 and TRBJ2-2, the complete variable domain is DSGVTQTPKHLITATGQRVTLRCSPRSGDLSVYWYQQSLDQGLQFLIQYYNGEERAKGNILERFSAQQFPDLHSELNLSSLELGDSALYFCASSVATSGANTGELFFGEGSRLTVL.

The rearrangement links TRBV7-8 to TRBJ1-1, with D possibly matching TRBD1 (5 bases). The CDR3 has 12 residues. Looked up from germline, CDR1 is SGHVS and CDR2 is FQNEAQ. Trimming pared 6 bases from V and 10 bases from J, leaving 15 bases between. The CDR3 nucleotides read TGTGCCAGCAGTTTCCCGGCGGGGACAGCTTTCTTT. Translating it yields CASSFPAGTAFF.

The chain has TRBV29-1 and TRBJ1-2; 10 bases fit TRBD1. V lost 4 bases, J lost 2 bases, and 1 base stayed unmatched. This CDR3 has 13 amino acids. CDR1 and CDR2 from the germline V gene are SQVTM and ANQGSEA. Here the CDR3 reads CSVGQGANYGYTF. The CDR3 nucleotides read TGCAGCGTTGGACAGGGGGCAAACTATGGCTACACCTTC.

This clonotype was seen many times. The chain employs TRBV3-1 and TRBJ2-6, with TRBD2 matching over 9 bases. The CDR3 is 18 residues long. Germline lookup yields CDR1 LGHDT and CDR2 YNNKEL (reference sequence). With 5 bases clipped from V and 0 bases from J, the junction kept 8 bases outside the gene matches. The chain's CDR3 is CASSVSSGRISGANVLTF. In nucleotides, the CDR3 is TGTGCCAGCAGCGTCTCGAGCGGGAGGATCTCTGGGGCCAACGTCCTGACTTTC.

This clonotype appeared many times. The rearrangement links TRBV10-1 to TRBJ2-7; 10 bases line up with TRBD1. Per the germline V gene, CDR1 is WNHNN and CDR2 is SYGVQD (reference sequence). V lost 4 bases, J lost 5 bases, and 5 bases stayed unmatched. The CDR3 runs 14 residues. In DNA form, the CDR3 reads TGCGCCAGCAGTGCCGCCGGGACAGGGGACGAGCAGTACTTC. This sequence encodes CASSAAGTGDEQYF.

This clonotype was seen repeatedly, ten times or more. This chain joins TRBV29-1 and TRBJ2-1; D might be TRBD1 (7 bases). This CDR3 contains 14 residues. Germline V lookup: CDR1 SQVTM, CDR2 ANQGSEA. V was shortened by 6 bases and J by 4 bases, with 16 bases between the two germline ends. This chain's CDR3 is CSVAQGGPYNEQFF. CDR3 coding DNA: TGCAGCGTAGCGCAGGGGGGACCGTACAATGAGCAGTTCTTC.

This clonotype was detected only a few times. The chain is built from TRBV29-1 and TRBJ1-4; D is unclear. The CDR3 is 10 residues long. Trimming took off 5 bases at V and 8 bases at J, with 6 bases between the two ends. The germline gives CDR1 SQVTM, CDR2 ANQGSEA. CDR3 coding DNA: TGCAGCGTTCTTAAAGAAAAACTGTTTTTT. Translated, it gives CSVLKEKLFF. The full variable domain, its missing parts supplied by reference TRBV29-1 and TRBJ1-4, is SAVISQKPSRDICQRGTSLTIQCQVDSQVTMMFWYRQQPGQSLTLIATANQGSEATYESGFVIDKFPISRPNLTFSTLTVSNMSPEDSSIYLCSVLKEKLFFGSGTQLSVL.

This clonotype was counted only a few times. The chain uses TRBV29-1 and TRBJ2-7; tentative D call: TRBD2 (5 bases). V was clipped by 1 base and J by 3 bases, with 13 bases between them. CDR1 and CDR2 from the germline V gene are SQVTM and ANQGSEA. This CDR3 comprises 14 residues. CDR3 residues: CSVEGTGVDYEQYF. The CDR3 DNA sequence: TGCAGCGTTGAAGGCACCGGGGTTGACTACGAGCAGTACTTC.

The V call is TRBV4-3, the J call TRBJ2-7, with D possibly being TRBD1 (5 bases). With 3 bases removed from V and 0 bases from J, the gap between germline ends came to 6 bases. This CDR3 is 13 amino acids long. The germline V gene encodes CDR1 LGHNA and CDR2 YSLEER. The CDR3, as DNA: TGCGCCAGCAGCCAGGGGCCCTCCTACGAGCAGTACTTC. Protein sequence: CASSQGPSYEQYF.

In its sample, this clonotype was seen a few times. The gene calls are TRBV27 and TRBJ1-1, with TRBD1 matching 9 bases. J gave up 4 bases and V 2 bases, and 11 bases lay outside the gene matches. In germline, CDR1 is MNHEY, CDR2 SMNVEV (reference sequence). This CDR3 spans 17 amino acids. The chain's CDR3 is CASSLGGTGRYGTEAFF. The DNA of the CDR3 is TGTGCCAGCAGTTTAGGTGGGACAGGGAGATACGGCACTGAAGCTTTCTTT.

This clonotype occurred many times. The chain joins TRBV10-3 to TRBJ2-7; TRBD2 matches 10 bases. This CDR3 comprises 13 residues. Germline-derived CDR1 and CDR2 are ENHRY and SYGVKD. V was clipped by 4 bases and J by 5 bases; unmatched bases: 2. This chain's CDR3 is CAISGTSGHEQYF. In DNA form, the CDR3 reads TGTGCCATCAGTGGGACTAGCGGCCACGAGCAGTACTTC.

The CDR3 DNA follows: TGTGCCACCAATCGCCCCAGGCCCTCCAATCAGCCCCAGCATTTT. Its protein product is CATNRPRPSNQPQHF. V gene TRBV6-6 combines with J gene TRBJ1-5; D gene ambiguous. The CDR3 has 15 amino acids. V was cut by 10 bases and J by 3 bases, with 19 bases left in between. CDR1 is MNHNY, CDR2 SVGAGI, per germline (reference sequence).

The chain joins TRBV27 to TRBJ1-6; maybe TRBD1 (5 bases). Trimming took 8 bases from V and 7 from J, leaving 15 bases between them. This CDR3 region has 14 residues. Per germline, CDR1 MNHEY and CDR2 SMNVEV (reference sequence). CDR3 nucleotides: TGTGCCAGCCTTTGGGAGGGGAAGAATTCACCCCTCCACTTT. Its protein product is CASLWEGKNSPLHF.

This clonotype was counted ten times or more. The chain carries TRBV9 and TRBJ2-6; 7 bases map to TRBD1. V shed 4 bases, J shed 3 bases, and the junction held 4 bases outside the gene matches. Germline V gene data show CDR1 as SGDLS and CDR2 as YYNGEE. CDR3 length equals 15 residues. This chain's CDR3 is CASSPQGVGANVLTF. CDR3 nucleotide sequence: TGTGCCAGCAGCCCCCAGGGGGTTGGGGCCAACGTCCTGACTTTC.

This clonotype came up many times. This chain's CDR3 is CAISSNSRYTF. Written as DNA, the CDR3 is TGTGCCATCAGTTCTAACTCTCGCTACACCTTC. J is TRBJ1-2 and V is TRBV10-3; no clear D gene. CDR1 ENHRY and CDR2 SYGVKD come from the germline V gene. Deletions cut 5 bases from V and 9 bases from J, with 10 bases between. There are 11 residues in the CDR3.

This clonotype has a count of ten or more. The rearrangement joins TRBV27 to TRBJ2-7; D gene uncertain. The germline V gene has CDR1 MNHEY and CDR2 SMNVEV (reference sequence). V dropped 7 bases and J dropped 0 bases, with 13 bases sitting between them. CDR3 length: 14 amino acids. The CDR3 region is CASNPATSSYEQYF. The CDR3 nucleotides are TGTGCCAGCAACCCAGCCACCAGCTCCTACGAGCAGTACTTC.

This clonotype was picked up a small number of times. The rearrangement uses TRBV2 and TRBJ2-1; tentatively, D is TRBD2 (6 bases). The CDR3 totals 14 residues. The germline V gene has CDR1 SNHLY and CDR2 FYNNEI. V gave up 7 bases and J gave up 7 bases, with 17 bases separating them. The CDR3 coding sequence is TGTGCCAGCACCCTCTATCTAGCGTATAATGAGCAGTTCTTC. Its translation is CASTLYLAYNEQFF.